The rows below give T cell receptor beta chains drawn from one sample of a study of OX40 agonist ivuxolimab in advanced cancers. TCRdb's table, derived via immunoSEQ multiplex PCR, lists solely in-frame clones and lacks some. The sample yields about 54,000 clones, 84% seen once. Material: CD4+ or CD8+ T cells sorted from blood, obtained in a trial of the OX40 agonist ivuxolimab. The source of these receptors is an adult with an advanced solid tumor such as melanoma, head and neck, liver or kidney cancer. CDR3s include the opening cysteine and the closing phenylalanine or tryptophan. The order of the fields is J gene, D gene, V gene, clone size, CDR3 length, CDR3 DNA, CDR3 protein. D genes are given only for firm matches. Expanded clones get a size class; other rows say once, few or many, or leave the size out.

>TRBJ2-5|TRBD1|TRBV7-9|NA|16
TGTGCCAGCAGCCAAGGGACAGGAGAGTTCCAAGAGACCCAGTACTTC
CASSQGTGEFQETQYF
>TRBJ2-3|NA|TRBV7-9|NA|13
TGTGCCAGCAGCTTAGAAGCAGGGAACACGCAGTATTTT
CASSLEAGNTQYF
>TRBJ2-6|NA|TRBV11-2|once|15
TGTGCCAGCAGCTCCCCAAAAGGGCCGGGTAACGTCCTGACTTTC
CASSSPKGPGNVLTF
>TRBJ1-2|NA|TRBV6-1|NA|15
TGTGCCAGCAGTGAAGATCCCTGGGGAAACTATGGCTACACCTTC
CASSEDPWGNYGYTF
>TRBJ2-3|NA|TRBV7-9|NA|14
TGTGCCAGCAGCTTAGCCCAGAGCACAGATACGCAGTATTTT
CASSLAQSTDTQYF
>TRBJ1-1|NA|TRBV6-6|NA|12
TGTGCCAGCAGTTTCGGGAACACTGAAGCTTTCTTT
CASSFGNTEAFF
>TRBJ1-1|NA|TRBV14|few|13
TGTGCCAGCAGCCTACAAAGATTTACTGAAGCTTTCTTT
CASSLQRFTEAFF
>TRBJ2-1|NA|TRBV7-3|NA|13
TGTGCCAGCAGCCCCCGCACCTCCAATGAGCAGTTCTTC
CASSPRTSNEQFF
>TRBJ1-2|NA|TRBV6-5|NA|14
TGTGCCAGCAAGAGGCAGGGTCTGGGTAATGGCTACACCTTC
CASKRQGLGNGYTF
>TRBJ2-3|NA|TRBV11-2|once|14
TGTGCCAGCAGCCCGAGGTTTAGCACAGATACGCAGTATTTT
CASSPRFSTDTQYF
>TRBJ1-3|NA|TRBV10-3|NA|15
TGTGCCATCAGCGCCGACAGGTTCTCTGGAAACACCATATATTTT
CAISADRFSGNTIYF
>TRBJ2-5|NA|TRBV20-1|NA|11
TGCAGTGCTAAGCGACAAGAGACCCAGTACTTC
CSAKRQETQYF
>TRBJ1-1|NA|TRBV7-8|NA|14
TGTGCCAGCAGCTTAGAGGGGATGAACACTGAAGCTTTCTTT
CASSLEGMNTEAFF
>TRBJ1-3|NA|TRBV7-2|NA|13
TGTGCCAGCAGCTTGGGAGGTGGAAACACCATATATTTT
CASSLGGGNTIYF
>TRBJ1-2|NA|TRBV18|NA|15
TGTGCCAGCTCACCACCAGAAATAGGGTCCTATGGCTACACCTTC
CASSPPEIGSYGYTF
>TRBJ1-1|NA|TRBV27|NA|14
TGTGCCAGCAGCCCCATCGGGGGGGACACTGAAGCTTTCTTT
CASSPIGGDTEAFF
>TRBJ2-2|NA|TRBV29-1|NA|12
TGCAGCGTTGGCAGGGCGGCCGGGGAGCTGTTTTTT
CSVGRAAGELFF
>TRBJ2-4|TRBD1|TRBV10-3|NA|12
TGTGCCGCCAGGGACAGCCAAAACATTCAGTACTTC
CAARDSQNIQYF
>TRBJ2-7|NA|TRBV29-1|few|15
TGCAGCGTGCTAGCCCTGGACCGTACGTCCTACGAGCAGTACTTC
CSVLALDRTSYEQYF
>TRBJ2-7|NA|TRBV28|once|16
TGTGCCAGCAGTTCCCAGGACAGCTCTAGCTCCTACGAGCAGTACTTC
CASSSQDSSSSYEQYF
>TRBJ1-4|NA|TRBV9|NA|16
TGTGCCAGCAGCGTAAACGACGGGGGTTTAGGTGAAAAACTGTTTTTT
CASSVNDGGLGEKLFF
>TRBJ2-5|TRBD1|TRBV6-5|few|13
TGTGCCAGCAGTCCGGGACAGGGGGAGACCCAGTACTTC
CASSPGQGETQYF
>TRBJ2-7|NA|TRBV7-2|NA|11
TGTGCCAGCAGTATCTCCTACGAGCAGTACTTC
CASSISYEQYF
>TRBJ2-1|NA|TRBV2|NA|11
TGTGCCAGCAGGCTCGCAGCTGAGCAGTTCTTC
CASRLAAEQFF
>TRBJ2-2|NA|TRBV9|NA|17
TGTGCCAGCAGCCGGGACGGAATACAGCGGAACACCGGGGAGCTGTTTTTT
CASSRDGIQRNTGELFF
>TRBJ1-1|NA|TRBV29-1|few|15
TGCAGCGTTGAAGGTGGGAGGGAGGGGGATACTGAAGCTTTCTTT
CSVEGGREGDTEAFF
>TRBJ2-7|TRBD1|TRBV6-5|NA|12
TGTGCCAGCAGTACCCCAGGGGGCGAGCAGTACTTC
CASSTPGGEQYF
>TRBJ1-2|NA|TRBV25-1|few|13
TGTGCCAGCAATGGCCGGACCGACTATGGCTACACCTTC
CASNGRTDYGYTF
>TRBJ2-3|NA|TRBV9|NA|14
TGTGCCAGCAGCGTGGGGACTCCTAAGCATACGCAGTATTTT
CASSVGTPKHTQYF
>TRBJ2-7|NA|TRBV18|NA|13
TGTGCCGGCTCATTCCAGCGGGACAGCGAGCAGTACTTC
CAGSFQRDSEQYF
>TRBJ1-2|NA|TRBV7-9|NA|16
TGTGCCAGCACCCTCACCAACCCCGCGGGACCCTATGGCTACACCTTC
CASTLTNPAGPYGYTF
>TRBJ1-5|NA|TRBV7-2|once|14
TGTGCCAGCAGCTTAGTTGCGGGGAATCAGCCCCAGCATTTT
CASSLVAGNQPQHF
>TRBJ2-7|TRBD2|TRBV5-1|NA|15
TGCGCCAGCTCCGCGCCTACTAGCGGGAGCTCCGGGCAGTACTTC
CASSAPTSGSSGQYF
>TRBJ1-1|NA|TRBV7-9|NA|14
TGTGCCAGCAGCTTAACCCCCCCGGATACTGAAGCTTTCTTT
CASSLTPPDTEAFF
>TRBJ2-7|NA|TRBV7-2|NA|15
TGTGCCAGCAGCTTCTCCGGGACACTCGCGGGGGAGCAGTACTTC
CASSFSGTLAGEQYF
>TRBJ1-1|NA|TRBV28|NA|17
TGTGCCAGCAGTTTACCCCGAGGGGGTTCGGAAGGAGCTGAAGCTTTCTTT
CASSLPRGGSEGAEAFF
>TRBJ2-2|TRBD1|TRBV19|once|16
TGTGCCAGTAGTCCTCGGACAGGGGCCCTAACCGGGGAGCTGTTTTTT
CASSPRTGALTGELFF
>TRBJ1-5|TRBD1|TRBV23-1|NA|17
TGCGCCAGCAGTCAAAGGGACAGGCGATTAAGCAATCAGCCCCAGCATTTT
CASSQRDRRLSNQPQHF
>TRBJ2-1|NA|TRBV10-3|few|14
TGTGCCATCAGTGGATCAGCGGCCGACAATGAGCAGTTCTTC
CAISGSAADNEQFF
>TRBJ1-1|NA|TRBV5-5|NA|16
TGTGCCAGCAGCTTGGGAGGGAGGAGGATGAACACTGAAGCTTTCTTT
CASSLGGRRMNTEAFF
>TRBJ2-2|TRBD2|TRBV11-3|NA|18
TGTGCCAGCAGTTGGGGACTAGCGGGAGCCGCGAACACCGGGGAGCTGTTTTTT
CASSWGLAGAANTGELFF
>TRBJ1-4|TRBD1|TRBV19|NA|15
TGTGCCAGTAGTACCCCGACAGGGCAGGGGGAAAAACTGTTTTTT
CASSTPTGQGEKLFF
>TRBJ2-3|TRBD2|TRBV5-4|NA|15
TGTGCCAGCAGTTCTAGCGGGAGGGCCTCGGATACGCAGTATTTT
CASSSSGRASDTQYF
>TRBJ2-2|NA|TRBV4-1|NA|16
TGCGCCAGCAGCCCCGTGGCCAGAACGAACACCGGGGAGCTGTTTTTT
CASSPVARTNTGELFF
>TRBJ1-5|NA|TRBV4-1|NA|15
TGCGCCAGCAGCCAGGACGGGGGCGCGGGTCAGCCCCAGCATTTT
CASSQDGGAGQPQHF
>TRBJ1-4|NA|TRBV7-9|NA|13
TGTGCCAGCAGCTCGCAAGGGGCCCTTAAACTGTTTTTT
CASSSQGALKLFF
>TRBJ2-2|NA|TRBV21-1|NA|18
TGTGCCAGCAGCAAAGAGAGGGCTAGCGGGAGAGGGACCGGGGAGCTGTTTTTT
CASSKERASGRGTGELFF
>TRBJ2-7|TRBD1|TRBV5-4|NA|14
TGTGCCAGCAGCTTACAGGGGGCCTCCTACGAGCAGTACTTC
CASSLQGASYEQYF
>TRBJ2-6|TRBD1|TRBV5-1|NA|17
TGCGCCAGCAGCTTGGGACAGGGGGCGGCTGGGGCCAACGTCCTGACTTTC
CASSLGQGAAGANVLTF
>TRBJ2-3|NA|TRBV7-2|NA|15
TGTGCCAGCAGCTTAGCGCTCCTAGCGACAGATACGCAGTATTTT
CASSLALLATDTQYF
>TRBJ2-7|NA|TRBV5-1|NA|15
TGCGCCAGCAGCTTGGGTAGCACTGGTTTCTACGAGCAGTACTTC
CASSLGSTGFYEQYF
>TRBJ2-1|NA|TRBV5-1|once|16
TGCGCCAGCAGCTTGGCGTTATTGGAGAAGGATCATGAGCAGTTCTTC
CASSLALLEKDHEQFF